The 21 T cell receptor beta chains given below trace back to one sample, sequenced in a study of identifying expanded T cells in peripheral blood. Profiling relied on immunoSEQ multiplex PCR, and the TCRdb table lists in-frame clones only, not all of them. The top ten hold approximately 7% of the sample, which has about 80,000 clones, about 90% seen once. The sequenced sample consisted of blood. These receptors were taken from a person between 18 and 75 years old in good health.

This chain joins TRBV7-9 and TRBJ1-6; no reliable D call. The V end was cut by 1 base, the J end by 0 bases, with 7 bases between. This CDR3 is built from 16 residues. Germline values: CDR1 SEHNR, CDR2 FQNEAQ (reference sequence). CDR3 sequence reads: CASSLGVGSYNSPLHF. CDR3 DNA: TGTGCCAGCAGCTTAGGGGTCGGCTCCTATAATTCACCCCTCCACTTT.

The chain carries TRBV5-1 and TRBJ1-6, with D possibly matching TRBD1 (5 bases). CDR1 SGHRS and CDR2 YFSETQ come from the germline V gene. Deletions cut 1 base from V and 9 bases from J, with 20 bases between. This CDR3 spans 17 amino acids. In nucleotides, the CDR3 is TGCGCCAGCAGCTTGACCCCTCTTTGGGACGGCAGTTCACCCCTCCACTTT. It is translated as CASSLTPLWDGSSPLHF.

V and J are TRBV15 and TRBJ1-3, with 7 bases that match TRBD1. V gave up 4 bases and J gave up 1 base; unmatched junction bases: 7. This CDR3 is built from 16 residues. In germline, CDR1 is LNHNV, CDR2 YYDKDF (reference sequence). The CDR3 loop reads CATSTYRGLSGNTIYF. CDR3 sequence (DNA): TGTGCCACCAGCACGTACAGGGGACTGTCTGGAAACACCATATATTTT.

This rearrangement joins TRBV4-1 to TRBJ1-1, with D possibly matching TRBD1 (6 bases). CDR1 is MGHRA and CDR2 is YSYEKL in the germline V gene. The V end was cut by 0 bases, the J end by 9 bases, with 20 bases between. The CDR3 has 16 residues. The CDR3 region has the DNA TGCGCCAGCAGCCAAGACCAGGGGACGGGGTCAGAGAAAGCTTTCTTT. Translation gives CASSQDQGTGSEKAFF.

The rearrangement links TRBV2 to TRBJ2-5; TRBD2 matches 12 bases. J was trimmed by 4 bases and V by 7 bases; bases with no gene match: 7. This CDR3 contains 15 residues. Germline loops: CDR1 SNHLY, CDR2 FYNNEI. CDR3: CASTKLAGGSETQYF. CDR3 coding DNA: TGTGCCAGCACTAAACTAGCGGGGGGCTCAGAGACCCAGTACTTC.

This sequence joins TRBV5-1 and TRBJ1-3; D is ambiguous. CDR1 and CDR2 (germline): SGHRS, YFSETQ. With 2 bases removed from V and 2 bases from J, the gap between germline ends came to 8 bases. This CDR3 comprises 14 residues. This CDR3 reads CASSLGNPGNTIYF. CDR3 bases: TGCGCCAGCAGCTTAGGGAATCCTGGAAACACCATATATTTT.

Here the CDR3 reads CASGLGGTGVYNEQFF. CDR3 sequence (DNA): TGTGCTAGTGGTTTGGGGGGGACAGGGGTCTACAATGAGCAGTTCTTC. The rearrangement links TRBV12-5 to TRBJ2-1, with 10 bases aligning to TRBD1. The V segment lost 1 base and the J segment 3 bases; nucleotides outside the gene matches: 3. Germline loops: CDR1 LGHNT, CDR2 FRNRAP. The CDR3 has 16 residues.

V usage is TRBV5-4 and J usage is TRBJ2-2, with D unresolved. The CDR3 totals 16 residues. Trimming removed 0 bases at V and 4 bases at J, with 13 bases between. Germline V gene data show CDR1 as SGHNT and CDR2 as YYREEE (reference sequence). The CDR3 bases are TGTGCCAGCAGCTTGGTTTGGCCTTCGGGCACCGGGGAGCTGTTTTTT. Translation: CASSLVWPSGTGELFF.

V gene TRBV12-5 combines with J gene TRBJ1-4; D possibly corresponds to TRBD1 (5 bases). V dropped 0 bases and J dropped 7 bases, with 18 bases sitting between them. There are 17 residues in the CDR3. Germline loops: CDR1 LGHNT, CDR2 FRNRAP. The CDR3 sequence: CASGLVLSRDPSEKLFF. For the CDR3, the DNA is TGTGCTAGTGGTTTGGTACTATCCAGGGATCCCAGTGAAAAACTGTTTTTT. The full variable domain, its missing parts supplied by reference TRBV12-5 and TRBJ1-4, is DARVTQTPRHKVTEMGQEVTMRCQPILGHNTVFWYRQTMMQGLELLAYFRNRAPLDDSGMPKDRFSAEMPDATLATLKIQPSEPRDSAVYFCASGLVLSRDPSEKLFFGSGTQLSVL.

The chain is built from TRBV27 and TRBJ2-1, with 8 bases matching TRBD2. CDR3 length equals 13 residues. The germline V gene has CDR1 MNHEY and CDR2 SMNVEV (reference sequence). V lost 3 bases and J lost 7; bases outside the gene matches: 2. In DNA, the CDR3 is TGTGCCAGCAGTTTGAAGCGGGAGAATGAGCAGTTCTTC. It translates to CASSLKRENEQFF.

CDR3 nucleotide sequence: TGTGCCAGCAGTGGTGGGGAGGCTGAAGCTTTCTTT. It yields the protein CASSGGEAEAFF. This sequence joins TRBV2 and TRBJ1-1; D not certain. Trimming cost V 4 bases and J 6 bases, with 9 bases left between them. Germline assignment: CDR1 SNHLY and CDR2 FYNNEI. This CDR3 spans 12 amino acids. Using reference TRBV2 and TRBJ1-1 for the parts outside the CDR3, the full variable domain is EPEVTQTPSHQVTQMGQEVILRCVPISNHLYFYWYRQILGQKVEFLVSFYNNEISEKSEIFDDQFSVERPDGSNFTLKIRSTKLEDSAMYFCASSGGEAEAFFGQGTRLTVV.

Only one count was recorded for this clone. The V and J genes are TRBV5-1 and TRBJ2-7; D is possibly TRBD2 (6 bases). This CDR3 is built from 15 residues. The V and J ends lost 0 bases and 6 bases respectively, with 16 bases between them. Germline V gene lookup returns CDR1 SGHRS and CDR2 YFSETQ. This chain's CDR3 is CASSLGGTQYVEQYF. For the CDR3, the DNA is TGCGCCAGCAGCTTGGGGGGGACTCAATACGTCGAGCAGTACTTC.

The table lists this clone with a few counts. The V call is TRBV10-2, the J call TRBJ2-1; D perhaps matches TRBD1 (6 bases). The CDR3 is 15 amino acids. In germline, CDR1 is WSHSY, CDR2 SAAADI. V lost 0 bases and J 5 bases, leaving 11 bases between the germline ends. CDR3 amino acids: CASSESAGVDNEQFF. For the CDR3, the DNA is TGCGCCAGCAGTGAGTCGGCAGGGGTTGACAATGAGCAGTTCTTC.

This chain links TRBV28 with TRBJ1-2; D gene ambiguous. Germline assignment: CDR1 MDHEN and CDR2 SYDVKM. The CDR3 covers 13 residues. The ends were cut back, 6 bases at V and 3 bases at J, with 11 bases in the middle. The CDR3 sequence: CASRAGYDYGYTF. CDR3 bases: TGTGCCAGCAGAGCGGGGTACGACTATGGCTACACCTTC.

This clone was found once. The V gene is TRBV5-1, the J gene TRBJ2-3, with TRBD1 matching 8 bases. Germline CDR1 SGHRS, CDR2 YFSETQ. The V segment lost 0 bases and the J segment 1 base; nucleotides outside the gene matches: 4. The length of the CDR3 is 16 residues. The CDR3 nucleotides read TGCGCCAGCAGCTTGGGTCAGGGGGCGGGCACAGATACGCAGTATTTT. Residues: CASSLGQGAGTDTQYF.

CDR3 region: CASSFRGTKNIQYF. CDR3 DNA: TGTGCCAGCAGCTTTAGGGGGACCAAAAACATTCAGTACTTC. The chain links TRBV5-6 to TRBJ2-4; tentatively, D is TRBD1 (6 bases). This CDR3 spans 14 amino acids. With 2 bases removed from V and 2 bases from J, the gap between germline ends came to 8 bases. Germline CDR1 SGHDT, CDR2 YYEEEE.

The J gene is TRBJ2-7, the V gene TRBV9; D is perhaps TRBD1 or TRBD2 (5 bases each). This CDR3 is built from 13 residues. CDR1 and CDR2 (germline): SGDLS, YYNGEE. V lost 3 bases, J lost 2 bases, and 9 bases lay in between. The CDR3 sequence: CASSAGATYEQYF. CDR3 DNA: TGTGCCAGCAGCGCCGGGGCCACCTACGAGCAGTACTTC.

The rearrangement joins TRBV5-4 to TRBJ1-2; D unclear. CDR1 is SGHNT and CDR2 is YYREEE in the germline V gene (reference sequence). The CDR3 has 13 residues. V lost 1 base and J lost 8, with 12 bases in between. Here the CDR3 reads CASSLWGPEGYTF. The CDR3 region has the DNA TGTGCCAGCAGCTTGTGGGGTCCTGAAGGCTACACCTTC.

The CDR3: CASSLTSGGTNEQFF. The CDR3 nucleotides read TGTGCCAGTAGTCTGACTAGCGGGGGGACCAATGAGCAGTTCTTC. The genes are TRBV19 and TRBJ2-1; 13 bases map to TRBD2. The CDR3 contains 15 residues. Unmatched junction bases numbered 4, after V lost 5 bases and J lost 6 bases. Germline CDR1 is LNHDA and CDR2 is SQIVND (reference sequence). The entire variable domain, with the rest obtained from reference TRBV19 and TRBJ2-1, is as follows: DGGITQSPKYLFRKEGQNVTLSCEQNLNHDAMYWYRQDPGQGLRLIYYSQIVNDFQKGDIAEGYSVSREKKESFPLTVTSAQKNPTAFYLCASSLTSGGTNEQFFGPGTRLTVL.

This sequence joins TRBV11-3 and TRBJ1-1; the D gene is possibly TRBD1 (5 bases). Germline V CDR1 and CDR2: SGHNT, YENEEA. This CDR3 has 13 residues. V lost 5 bases and J lost 4, with 11 bases in between. The CDR3 coding sequence is TGTGCCAGCAGCCCTAGGGGACCCACTGAAGCTTTCTTT. Its translation is CASSPRGPTEAFF.

J is TRBJ2-5 and V is TRBV9; possibly TRBD2 for D (6 bases). This CDR3 spans 18 amino acids. V lost 0 bases, J lost 3 bases, and 21 bases lay in between. Per germline, CDR1 SGDLS and CDR2 YYNGEE. The CDR3 nucleotides read TGTGCCAGCAGCGTAGAGGGAGGAGGCGAATACGGGAAAGAGACCCAGTACTTC. It is translated as CASSVEGGGEYGKETQYF.